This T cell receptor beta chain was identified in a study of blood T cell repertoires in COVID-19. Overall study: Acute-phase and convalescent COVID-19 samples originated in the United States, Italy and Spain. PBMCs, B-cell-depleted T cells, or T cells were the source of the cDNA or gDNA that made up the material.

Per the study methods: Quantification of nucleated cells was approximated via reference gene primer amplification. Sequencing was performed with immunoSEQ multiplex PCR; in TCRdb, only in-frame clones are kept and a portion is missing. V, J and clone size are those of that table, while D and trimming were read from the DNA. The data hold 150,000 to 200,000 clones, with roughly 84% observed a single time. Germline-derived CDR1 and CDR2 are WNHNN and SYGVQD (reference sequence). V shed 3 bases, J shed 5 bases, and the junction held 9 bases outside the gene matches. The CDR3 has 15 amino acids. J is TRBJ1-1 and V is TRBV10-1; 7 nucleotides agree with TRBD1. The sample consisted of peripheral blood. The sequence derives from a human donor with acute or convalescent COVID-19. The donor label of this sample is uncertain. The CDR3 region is CASSEQGRGLTEAFF. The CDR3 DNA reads TGCGCCAGCAGTGAACAGGGGAGAGGGTTGACTGAAGCTTTCTTT.